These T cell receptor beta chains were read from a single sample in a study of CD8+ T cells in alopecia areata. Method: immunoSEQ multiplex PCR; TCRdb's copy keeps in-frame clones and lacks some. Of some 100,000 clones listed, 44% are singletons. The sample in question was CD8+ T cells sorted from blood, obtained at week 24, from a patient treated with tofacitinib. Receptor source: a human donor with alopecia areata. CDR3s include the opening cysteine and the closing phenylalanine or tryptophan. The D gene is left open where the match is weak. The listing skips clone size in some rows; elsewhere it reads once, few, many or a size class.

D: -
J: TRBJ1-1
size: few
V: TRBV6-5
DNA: TGTGCCAGCACCCTTTCGGGGGGGAGAGGCACTGAAGCTTTCTTT
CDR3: CASTLSGGRGTEAFF

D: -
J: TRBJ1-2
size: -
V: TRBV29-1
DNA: TGCAGCGTTGAACTGTGGGGGGGGAGAGGCTACACCTTC
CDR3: CSVELWGGRGYTF

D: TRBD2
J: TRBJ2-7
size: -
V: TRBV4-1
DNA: TGCGCCAGCAGCCCAAGACTAGCGGGAGGTGCCTACGAGCAGTACTTC
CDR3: CASSPRLAGGAYEQYF

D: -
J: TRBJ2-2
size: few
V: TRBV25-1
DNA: TGTGCCAGCAATCGGGCCGGGGAGCTGTTTTTT
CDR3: CASNRAGELFF

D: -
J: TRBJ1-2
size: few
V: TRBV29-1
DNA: TGCAGCGTTGATGATGGGGAGACTAACTATGGCTACACCTTC
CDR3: CSVDDGETNYGYTF

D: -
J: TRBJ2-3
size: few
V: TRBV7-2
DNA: TGTGCCAGCAGCTTGGGTTGGACCCAATCCACAGATACGCAGTATTTT
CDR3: CASSLGWTQSTDTQYF

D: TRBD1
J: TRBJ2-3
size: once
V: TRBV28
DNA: TGTGCCAGCAGTTTTGGGACAGGGACGCAGTATTTT
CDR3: CASSFGTGTQYF

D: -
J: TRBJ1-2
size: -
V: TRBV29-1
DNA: TGCAGCGCTGATGGGGGGGCTGGCTATGGCTACACCTTC
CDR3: CSADGGAGYGYTF

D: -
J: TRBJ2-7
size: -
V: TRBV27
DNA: TGTGCCAGCAGTTTACACAGTACCTACGAGCAGTACTTC
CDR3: CASSLHSTYEQYF

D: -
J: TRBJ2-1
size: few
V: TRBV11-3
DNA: TGTGCCAGCAGCTCCTTCGGAAGTCCAGGAGAGCAGTTCTTC
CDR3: CASSSFGSPGEQFF

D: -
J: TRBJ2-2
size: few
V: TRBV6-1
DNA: TGTGCCAGCAGTGAAGAGGCTCAGCGGAACACCGGGGAGCTGTTTTTT
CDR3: CASSEEAQRNTGELFF

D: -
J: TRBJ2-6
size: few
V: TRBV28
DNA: TGTGCCAGCAGCCTGGGATTCGACGTCCTGACTTTC
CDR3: CASSLGFDVLTF

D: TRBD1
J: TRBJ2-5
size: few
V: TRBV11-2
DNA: TGTGCCAGCAGCGCCAGGGCAGGGGGTGAAGAGACCCAGTACTTC
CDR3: CASSARAGGEETQYF

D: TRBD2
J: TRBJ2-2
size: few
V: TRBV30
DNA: TGTGCCTGGAATGCGGGAGGGAACACCGGGGAGCTGTTTTTT
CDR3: CAWNAGGNTGELFF

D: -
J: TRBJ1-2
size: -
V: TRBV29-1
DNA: TGCAGCGTGGCGACATCAGGGGAGTATGGCTACACCTTC
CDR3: CSVATSGEYGYTF

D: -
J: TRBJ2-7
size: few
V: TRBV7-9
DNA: TGTGCCAGCAGCTTAGAAGGGGAGCTCCCCTCCTACGAGCAGTACTTC
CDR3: CASSLEGELPSYEQYF

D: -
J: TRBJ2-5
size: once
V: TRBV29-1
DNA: TGCAGCGCCGGGGGAGGGGGGAACCTAGAAGAGACCCAGTACTTC
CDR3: CSAGGGGNLEETQYF

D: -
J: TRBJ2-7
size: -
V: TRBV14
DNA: TGTGCCAGCAGCCCCCTAACAGGGCTACTCTACGAGCAGTACTTC
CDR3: CASSPLTGLLYEQYF

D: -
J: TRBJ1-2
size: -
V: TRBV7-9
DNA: TGTGCCAGCAGCTCACAGGGCTATGGCTACACCTTC
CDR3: CASSSQGYGYTF

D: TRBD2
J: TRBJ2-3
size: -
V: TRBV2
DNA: TGTGCCAGCAGTGGACTAGCGGGAACAGATACGCAGTATTTT
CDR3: CASSGLAGTDTQYF

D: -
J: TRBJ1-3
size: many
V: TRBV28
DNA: TGTGCCAGCAGCCCACCGTCCTCTGGAAACACCATATATTTT
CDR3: CASSPPSSGNTIYF

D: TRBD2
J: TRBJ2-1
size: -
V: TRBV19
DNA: TGTGCCAGTAGTATAGTTGCGGGAGCGTCTAATGAGCAGTTCTTC
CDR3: CASSIVAGASNEQFF

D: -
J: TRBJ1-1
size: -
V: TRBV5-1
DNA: TGCGCCAGGAACGGCAGGAAAGAAAGGAACACTGAAGCTTTCTTT
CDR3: CARNGRKERNTEAFF

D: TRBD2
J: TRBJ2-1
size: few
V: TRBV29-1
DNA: TGCAGCGTCGGACTAGCGGGAGGGCCACGGGAGCAGTTCTTC
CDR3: CSVGLAGGPREQFF

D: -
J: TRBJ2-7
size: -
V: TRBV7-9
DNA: TGTGCCAGCAGCTTATTTAGCTCCTACGAGCAGTACTTC
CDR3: CASSLFSSYEQYF

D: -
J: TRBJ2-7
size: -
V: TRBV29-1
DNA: TGCAGCGTTGAAGGGAACGGGGACTCCTACGAGCAGTACTTC
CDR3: CSVEGNGDSYEQYF

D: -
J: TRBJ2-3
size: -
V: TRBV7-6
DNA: TGTGCCAGCAGCCCCTTCGGCCGGGCGGCCACAGATACGCAGTATTTT
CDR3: CASSPFGRAATDTQYF

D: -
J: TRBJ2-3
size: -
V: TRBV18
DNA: TGTGCCAGCTCACTGGAAGGGTATAATACGCAGTATTTT
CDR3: CASSLEGYNTQYF

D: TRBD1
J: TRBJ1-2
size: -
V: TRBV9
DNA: TGTGCCAGCAGCGGACAGGGGAACTATGGCTACACCTTC
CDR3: CASSGQGNYGYTF

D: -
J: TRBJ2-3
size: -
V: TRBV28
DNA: TGTGCCAGCGGGTTCCTTGCAGATACGCAGTATTTT
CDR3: CASGFLADTQYF

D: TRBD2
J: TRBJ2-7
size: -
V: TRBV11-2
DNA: TGTGCCAGCAGCTTATCCGGGAGCGGGACCTACGAGCAGTACTTC
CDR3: CASSLSGSGTYEQYF

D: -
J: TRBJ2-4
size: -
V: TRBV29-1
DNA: TGCAGCGTTGTTGGTAAAAACATTCAGTACTTC
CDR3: CSVVGKNIQYF

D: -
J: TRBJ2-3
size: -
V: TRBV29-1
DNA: TGCAGCGTTGGATGGGGGGAGTGGGATACGCAGTATTTT
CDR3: CSVGWGEWDTQYF

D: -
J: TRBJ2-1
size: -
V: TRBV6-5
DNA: TGTGCCAGCCGCCAATCAGGATACAATGAGCAGTTCTTC
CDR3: CASRQSGYNEQFF

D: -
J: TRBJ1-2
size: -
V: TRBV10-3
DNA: TGTGCCATCAGTGAGACGGGGGATTCCTATGGCTACACCTTC
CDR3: CAISETGDSYGYTF